A selection of T cell receptor beta chains follows, all from one sample in a study of cytomegalovirus exposure and HLA in healthy donors. The assay was immunoSEQ multiplex PCR, and TCRdb's table has in-frame clones only and misses some. The table has 210,000 or so clones, approximately 88% seen once; the top ten hold roughly 0.7%. Specimen: PBMCs. Every receptor here comes from a boy younger than 10 in good health and CMV-seronegative. Each CDR3 is given with its conserved first and last residue. A D gene is named only where the DNA matches it firmly. Expanded clones get a size class; other rows say once, few or many, or leave the size out.

size	D	V	length	J	CDR3	DNA
NA	NA	TRBV19	14	TRBJ1-1	CASTPGGMNTEAFF	TGTGCCAGTACCCCCGGTGGTATGAACACTGAAGCTTTCTTT
NA	NA	TRBV18	15	TRBJ2-3	CASSPISGWTDTQYF	TGTGCCAGCTCACCGATATCAGGATGGACAGATACGCAGTATTTT
NA	TRBD1	TRBV29-1	16	TRBJ1-2	CSVEVSGTGASHGYTF	TGCAGCGTTGAAGTCTCAGGGACAGGGGCATCCCATGGCTACACCTTC
NA	TRBD1	TRBV19	14	TRBJ1-1	CASGLQGADTEAFF	TGTGCCAGTGGCCTACAGGGGGCGGACACTGAAGCTTTCTTT
NA	TRBD2	TRBV18	16	TRBJ2-7	CASSPPLRTSDYEQYF	TGTGCCAGCTCACCACCCCTTAGGACTAGCGACTACGAGCAGTACTTC
NA	NA	TRBV6-5	13	TRBJ2-5	CASSYSNGETQYF	TGTGCCAGCAGTTACTCGAACGGGGAGACCCAGTACTTC
few	TRBD1	TRBV4-2	18	TRBJ1-1	CASSQELDRGRIRTEAFF	TGTGCCAGCAGCCAAGAACTTGACAGGGGGCGGATTCGCACTGAAGCTTTCTTT
NA	NA	TRBV5-1	14	TRBJ2-5	CASCLGGFQETQYF	TGCGCCAGCTGCCTAGGGGGTTTCCAAGAGACCCAGTACTTC
NA	NA	TRBV9	11	TRBJ2-1	CASSVGGNQFF	TGTGCCAGCAGCGTAGGAGGTAACCAGTTCTTC
NA	TRBD1	TRBV15	15	TRBJ1-1	CATSRYGTGNTEAFF	TGTGCCACCAGCAGATATGGGACAGGGAACACTGAAGCTTTCTTT
NA	NA	TRBV13	14	TRBJ2-7	CASSSGTGVYEQYF	TGTGCCAGCAGCTCCGGGACGGGGGTCTACGAGCAGTACTTC
NA	NA	TRBV2	15	TRBJ2-7	CASREDRTSSYEQYF	TGTGCCAGCAGGGAGGACAGAACAAGCTCCTACGAGCAGTACTTC
few	TRBD1	TRBV27	15	TRBJ1-1	CASSGTDLSVPEAFF	TGTGCCAGCAGTGGGACAGACCTATCGGTACCTGAAGCTTTCTTT
few	TRBD1	TRBV12-5	18	TRBJ2-2	CASGLVRAGGLNTGELFF	TGTGCTAGTGGTTTGGTAAGAGCAGGGGGCTTGAACACCGGGGAGCTGTTTTTT
NA	TRBD1	TRBV29-1	11	TRBJ1-2	CSVLRGLGYTF	TGCAGCGTTTTGAGGGGGCTTGGCTACACCTTC